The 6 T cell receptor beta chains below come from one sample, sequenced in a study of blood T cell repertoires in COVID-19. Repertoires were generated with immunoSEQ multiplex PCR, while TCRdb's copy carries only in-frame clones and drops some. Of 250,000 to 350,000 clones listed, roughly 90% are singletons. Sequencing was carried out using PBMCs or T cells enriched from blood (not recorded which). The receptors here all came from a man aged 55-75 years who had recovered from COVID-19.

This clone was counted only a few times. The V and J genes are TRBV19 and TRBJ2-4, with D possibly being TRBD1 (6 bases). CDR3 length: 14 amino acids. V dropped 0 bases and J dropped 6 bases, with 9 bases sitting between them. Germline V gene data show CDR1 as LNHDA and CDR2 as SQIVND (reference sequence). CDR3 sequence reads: CASSIEGQRNIQYF. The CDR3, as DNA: TGTGCCAGTAGTATAGAGGGACAAAGAAACATTCAGTACTTC.

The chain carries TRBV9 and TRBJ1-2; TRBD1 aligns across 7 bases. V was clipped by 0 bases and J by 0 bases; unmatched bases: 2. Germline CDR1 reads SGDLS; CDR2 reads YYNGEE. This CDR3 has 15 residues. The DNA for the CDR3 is TGTGCCAGCAGCGTAGGGGACAGCACTAACTATGGCTACACCTTC. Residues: CASSVGDSTNYGYTF.

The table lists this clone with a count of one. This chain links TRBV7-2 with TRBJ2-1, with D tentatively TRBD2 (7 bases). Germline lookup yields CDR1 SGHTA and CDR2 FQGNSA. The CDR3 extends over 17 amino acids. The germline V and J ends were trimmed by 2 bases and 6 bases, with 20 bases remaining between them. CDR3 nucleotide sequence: TGTGCCAGCAGCTTAATCTGGATTCAGGGAGGGGGCAATGAGCAGTTCTTC. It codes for CASSLIWIQGGGNEQFF.

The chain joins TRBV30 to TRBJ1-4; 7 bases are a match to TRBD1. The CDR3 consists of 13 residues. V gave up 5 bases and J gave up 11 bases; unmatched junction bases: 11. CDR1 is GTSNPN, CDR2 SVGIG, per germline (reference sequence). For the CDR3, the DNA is TGTGCCTGGTCCTCAGGGGGGAATTTGAAACTGTTTTTT. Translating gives CAWSSGGNLKLFF.

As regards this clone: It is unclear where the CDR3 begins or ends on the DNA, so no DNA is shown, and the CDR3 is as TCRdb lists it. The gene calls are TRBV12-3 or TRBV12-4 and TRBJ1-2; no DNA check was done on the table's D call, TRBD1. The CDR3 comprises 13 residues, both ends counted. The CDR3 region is CASSPGQVGTGTF.

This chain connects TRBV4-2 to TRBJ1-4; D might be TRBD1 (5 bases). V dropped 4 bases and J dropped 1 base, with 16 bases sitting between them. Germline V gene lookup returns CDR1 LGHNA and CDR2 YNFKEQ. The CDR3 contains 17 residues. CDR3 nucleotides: TGTGCCAGCAGCCGCGGGGTACAGGTGGTAACTAATGAAAAACTGTTTTTT. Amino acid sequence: CASSRGVQVVTNEKLFF.